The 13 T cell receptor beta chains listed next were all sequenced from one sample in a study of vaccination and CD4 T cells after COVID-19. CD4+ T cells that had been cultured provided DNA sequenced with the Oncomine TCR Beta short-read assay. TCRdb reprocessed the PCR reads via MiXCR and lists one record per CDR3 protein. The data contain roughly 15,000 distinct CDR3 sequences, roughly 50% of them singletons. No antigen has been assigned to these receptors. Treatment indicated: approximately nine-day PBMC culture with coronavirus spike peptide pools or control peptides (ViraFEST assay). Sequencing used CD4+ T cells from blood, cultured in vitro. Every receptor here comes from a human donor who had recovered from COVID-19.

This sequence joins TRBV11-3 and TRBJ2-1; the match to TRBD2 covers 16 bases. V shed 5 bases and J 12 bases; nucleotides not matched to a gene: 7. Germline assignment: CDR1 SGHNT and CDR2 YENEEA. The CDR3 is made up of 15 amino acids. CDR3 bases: TGTGCCAGCAGCCGGGGACTAGCGGGAGGGCCAGTGCAGTTCTTC. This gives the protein CASSRGLAGGPVQFF.

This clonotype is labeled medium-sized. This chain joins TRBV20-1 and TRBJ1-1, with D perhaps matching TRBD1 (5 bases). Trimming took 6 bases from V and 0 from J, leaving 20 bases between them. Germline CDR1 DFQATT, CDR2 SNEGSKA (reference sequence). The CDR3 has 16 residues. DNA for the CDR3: TGCAGTGCCCAGACTAGCCTGGACACTATGAACACTGAAGCTTTCTTT. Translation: CSAQTSLDTMNTEAFF.

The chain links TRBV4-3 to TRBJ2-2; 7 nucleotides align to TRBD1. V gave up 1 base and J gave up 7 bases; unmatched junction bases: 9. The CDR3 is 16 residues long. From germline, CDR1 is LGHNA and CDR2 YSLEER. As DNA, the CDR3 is TGCGCCAGCAGCCAAGCCCTTGACAGGGCGGGCGGGGAGCTGTTTTTT. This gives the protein CASSQALDRAGGELFF.

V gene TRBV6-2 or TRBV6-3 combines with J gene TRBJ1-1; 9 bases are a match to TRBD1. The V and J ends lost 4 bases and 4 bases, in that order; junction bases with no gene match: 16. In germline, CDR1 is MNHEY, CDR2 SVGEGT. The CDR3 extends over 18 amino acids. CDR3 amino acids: CASSSPGTGLRRGTEAFF. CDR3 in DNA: TGTGCCAGCAGTTCACCCGGGACAGGGTTAAGAAGGGGCACTGAAGCTTTCTTT.

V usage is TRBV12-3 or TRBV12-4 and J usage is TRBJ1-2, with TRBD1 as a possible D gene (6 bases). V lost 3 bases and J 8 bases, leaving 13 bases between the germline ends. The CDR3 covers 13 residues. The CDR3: CASSFTGLGGYTF. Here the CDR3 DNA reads TGTGCCAGCAGTTTTACAGGGTTGGGCGGCTACACCTTC.

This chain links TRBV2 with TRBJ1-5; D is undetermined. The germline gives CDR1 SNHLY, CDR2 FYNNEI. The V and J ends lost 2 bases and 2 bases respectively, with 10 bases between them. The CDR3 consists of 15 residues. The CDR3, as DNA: TGTGCCAGCAGTGAAATGGGCATGGGCAATCAGCCCCAGCATTTT. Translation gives CASSEMGMGNQPQHF.

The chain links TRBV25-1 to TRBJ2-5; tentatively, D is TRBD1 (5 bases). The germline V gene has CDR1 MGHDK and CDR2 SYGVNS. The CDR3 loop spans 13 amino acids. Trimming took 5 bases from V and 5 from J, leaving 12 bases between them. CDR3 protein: CASSWQGVETQYF. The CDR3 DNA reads TGTGCCAGCAGTTGGCAGGGTGTGGAGACCCAGTACTTC.

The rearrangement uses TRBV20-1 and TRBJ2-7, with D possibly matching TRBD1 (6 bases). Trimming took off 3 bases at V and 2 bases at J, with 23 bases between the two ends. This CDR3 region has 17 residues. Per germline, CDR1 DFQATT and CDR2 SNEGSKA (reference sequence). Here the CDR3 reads CSASDHSDSLNPYEQYF. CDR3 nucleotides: TGCAGTGCTAGTGACCACTCGGACAGTCTCAACCCCTACGAGCAGTACTTC.

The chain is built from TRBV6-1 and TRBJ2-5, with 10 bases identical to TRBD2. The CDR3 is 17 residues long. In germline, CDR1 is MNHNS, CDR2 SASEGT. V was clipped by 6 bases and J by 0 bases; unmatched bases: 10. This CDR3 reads CASSQPGLALYQETQYF. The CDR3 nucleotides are TGTGCCAGCAGCCAACCGGGACTAGCGTTGTACCAAGAGACCCAGTACTTC.

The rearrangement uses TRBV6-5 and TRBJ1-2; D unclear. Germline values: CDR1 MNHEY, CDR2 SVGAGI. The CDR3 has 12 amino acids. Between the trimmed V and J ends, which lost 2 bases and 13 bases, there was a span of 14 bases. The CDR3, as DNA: TGTGCCAGCAGTTACACCGACGGGCGGGCCACCTTC. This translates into CASSYTDGRATF.

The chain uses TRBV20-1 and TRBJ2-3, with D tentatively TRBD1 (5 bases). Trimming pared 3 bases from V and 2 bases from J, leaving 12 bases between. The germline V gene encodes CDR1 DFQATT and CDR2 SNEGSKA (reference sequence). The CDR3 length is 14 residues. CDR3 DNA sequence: TGCAGTGCTAGTGCAGGGATTTCCACAGATACGCAGTATTTT. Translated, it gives CSASAGISTDTQYF.

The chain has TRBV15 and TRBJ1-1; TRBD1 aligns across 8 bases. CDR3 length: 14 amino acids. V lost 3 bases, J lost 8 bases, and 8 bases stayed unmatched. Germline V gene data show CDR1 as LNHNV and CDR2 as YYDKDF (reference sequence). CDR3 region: CATSRGGQGAEAFF. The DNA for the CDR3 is TGTGCCACCAGCAGGGGGGGCCAGGGGGCGGAAGCTTTCTTT.

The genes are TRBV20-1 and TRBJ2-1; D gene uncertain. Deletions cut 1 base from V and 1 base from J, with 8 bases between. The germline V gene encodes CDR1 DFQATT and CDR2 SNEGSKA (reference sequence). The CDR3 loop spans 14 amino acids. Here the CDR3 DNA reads TGCAGTGCTAGAGCATGGCGGTCCTACAATGAGCAGTTCTTC. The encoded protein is CSARAWRSYNEQFF.